One and the same sample provided the 21 T cell receptor beta chains below, sequenced in a study of blood T cell repertoires in COVID-19 (dated by TCRdb to about 2020). The library came from the immunoSEQ multiplex PCR assay. Not all clones reach the TCRdb copy of this immuneACCESS table, which keeps in-frame sequences only. Checked studies attribute under half of the gap to unresolved V genes and leave the rest unexplained. The sample yields approximately 150,000 clones; roughly 90% were counted once. The ten largest clones take up roughly 2.1% of the sample. Material for sequencing was peripheral blood. These receptors all stem from a man aged 70-80 years with active COVID-19.

The chain joins TRBV5-1 to TRBJ2-5; 10 nucleotides align to TRBD1. Germline CDR1 SGHRS, CDR2 YFSETQ. The CDR3 runs to 18 residues. V dropped 4 bases and J dropped 2; count of bases not matched to a gene: 14. The CDR3 DNA follows: TGCGCCAGCAGCCCCAGACAGGGGGCGCCGAGTGGACAAGAGACCCAGTACTTC. Encoded protein: CASSPRQGAPSGQETQYF.

This clone has just one count. V gene TRBV6-2 or TRBV6-3 combines with J gene TRBJ2-5; 11 bases are shared with TRBD2. Germline CDR1 MNHEY, CDR2 SVGEGT. J lost 5 bases, V lost 5 bases, and 7 bases had no gene match. The CDR3 sequence is 15 residues long. Here the CDR3 DNA reads TGTGCCAGCAGTGCCGTGACTAGCGGGAAGGAGACCCAGTACTTC. This encodes CASSAVTSGKETQYF.

The chain couples TRBV20-1 to TRBJ1-1; D perhaps matches TRBD1 (5 bases). Germline loops: CDR1 DFQATT, CDR2 SNEGSKA (reference sequence). This CDR3 contains 11 residues. The CDR3 DNA is TGCAGAATACTACTGGGGCACGTAGCTTTCTTT. This translates into CRILLGHVAFF.

The chain joins TRBV5-1 to TRBJ2-1; TRBD2 matches at 7 bases. V gave up 0 bases and J gave up 3 bases; unmatched junction bases: 3. CDR1 and CDR2 (germline): SGHRS, YFSETQ. The CDR3 loop spans 15 amino acids. The CDR3 DNA reads TGCGCCAGCAGCTTGGAGGGAGGGAGCTACAATGAGCAGTTCTTC. Protein: CASSLEGGSYNEQFF.

The chain uses TRBV4-2 and TRBJ2-7, with a tentative D call TRBD2 (5 bases). The V and J ends lost 0 bases and 0 bases respectively, with 15 bases between them. This CDR3 contains 17 residues. The germline gives CDR1 LGHNA, CDR2 YNFKEQ. The DNA for the CDR3 is TGTGCCAGCAGCCAAGAAGTCCCTGGAGGAGGCTCCTACGAGCAGTACTTC. Protein sequence: CASSQEVPGGGSYEQYF.

This clone has more than one count but fewer than ten. V is TRBV2 and J is TRBJ1-1, with D hard to call. Germline CDR1 and CDR2: SNHLY and FYNNEI. The V end lost 4 bases, the J end lost 2 bases, and 2 bases lay between the germline ends. The CDR3 is 11 amino acids. The CDR3 nucleotides are TGTGCCAGCAGTGTAAACACTGAAGCTTTCTTT. It codes for CASSVNTEAFF. Looking up the rest from reference TRBV2 and TRBJ1-1 gives the full variable domain: EPEVTQTPSHQVTQMGQEVILRCVPISNHLYFYWYRQILGQKVEFLVSFYNNEISEKSEIFDDQFSVERPDGSNFTLKIRSTKLEDSAMYFCASSVNTEAFFGQGTRLTVV.

CDR3 nucleotides: TGTGCCAGTAGACCAGCGGGCAGATCAGATACGCAGTATTTT. Protein: CASRPAGRSDTQYF. This sequence joins TRBV19 and TRBJ2-3, with D perhaps TRBD2 (6 bases). Trimming stripped 6 bases from V and 4 bases from J, with 14 bases between. The germline V gene has CDR1 LNHDA and CDR2 SQIVND (reference sequence). The CDR3 is 14 amino acids.

The chain links TRBV28 to TRBJ2-1, with 8 bases that match TRBD1. Germline trimming cut 6 bases from V and 4 bases from J; bases unmatched to any gene: 11. The CDR3 is 16 amino acids. In germline, CDR1 is MDHEN, CDR2 SYDVKM. This CDR3 reads CASSSPRTGPYNEQFF. The DNA of the CDR3 is TGTGCCAGCAGCTCCCCCCGGACAGGGCCGTACAATGAGCAGTTCTTC. Filled out from reference TRBV28 and TRBJ2-1, the complete variable domain reads DVKVTQSSRYLVKRTGEKVFLECVQDMDHENMFWYRQDPGLGLRLIYFSYDVKMKEKGDIPEGYSVSREKKERFSLILESASTNQTSMYLCASSSPRTGPYNEQFFGPGTRLTVL.

V is TRBV29-1 and J is TRBJ2-2; the D gene is possibly TRBD2 (5 bases). The V gene's germline CDR1 is SQVTM and CDR2 ANQGSEA. V was shortened by 4 bases and J by 5 bases, with 14 bases between the two germline ends. The CDR3 totals 14 residues. In DNA, the CDR3 is TGCAGCGTTGTGACGGGAATAGGGACCGGGGAGCTGTTTTTT. The encoded protein is CSVVTGIGTGELFF.

V and J are TRBV11-3 and TRBJ2-1; D unclear. The V end lost 5 bases, the J end lost 0 bases, and 14 bases lay between the germline ends. Germline V CDR1 and CDR2: SGHNT, YENEEA. The CDR3 runs 16 residues. The CDR3 nucleotides read TGTGCCAGCAGCAGAGTACCGAAGAGCTCCTACAATGAGCAGTTCTTC. The encoded protein is CASSRVPKSSYNEQFF.

This chain connects TRBV3-1 (or the pseudogene TRBV3-2) to TRBJ2-7; D is undetermined. The V and J ends lost 0 bases and 2 bases respectively, with 5 bases between them. Germline CDR1 and CDR2: LGHDT and YNNKEL (reference sequence). The CDR3 covers 13 residues. CDR3 in amino acids: CASSQDPAYEQYF. Here the CDR3 DNA reads TGTGCCAGCAGCCAAGACCCGGCCTACGAGCAGTACTTC.

CDR3 in DNA: TGTGCCTGGAGTGTACGACGGACAGGGCTTGGCTACACCTTC. Translating it yields CAWSVRRTGLGYTF. The V gene is TRBV30, the J gene TRBJ1-2; 8 nucleotides agree with TRBD1. This CDR3 is 14 amino acids long. Germline values: CDR1 GTSNPN, CDR2 SVGIG (reference sequence). Trimming took 0 bases from V and 7 from J; bases not matched to a gene: 7.

The chain combines TRBV4-2 with TRBJ2-2, with 7 bases lining up with TRBD2. This CDR3 comprises 15 residues. The germline V gene encodes CDR1 LGHNA and CDR2 YNFKEQ. V lost 0 bases and J lost 6; bases outside the gene matches: 4. The CDR3 spells CASSQEGREPGELFF. The CDR3, as DNA: TGTGCCAGCAGCCAAGAAGGGAGGGAACCCGGGGAGCTGTTTTTT.

This chain links TRBV18 with TRBJ2-7; tentatively, D is TRBD2 (6 bases). V was shortened by 0 bases and J by 7 bases, with 13 bases between the two germline ends. CDR3 length: 14 amino acids. The germline V gene has CDR1 KGHSH and CDR2 LQKENI. The CDR3 sequence is CASSPPTRAGEQYF. The CDR3 DNA sequence: TGTGCCAGCTCACCACCTACCCGGGCGGGGGAGCAGTACTTC.

This clone came up once. The sample holds other DNA sequences that translate to the same CDR3. In DNA, the CDR3 is TGTGCCAGCAGCGTAGGAGGGGGCGGGTACGAGCAGTACTTC. Its translation is CASSVGGGGYEQYF. The chain employs TRBV9 and TRBJ2-7, with TRBD1 matching 7 bases. The CDR3 sequence is 14 residues long. Germline V gene lookup returns CDR1 SGDLS and CDR2 YYNGEE. V was clipped by 0 bases and J by 4 bases; unmatched bases: 4.

As for this clone: Other DNA sequences in the sample encode the same CDR3. The rearrangement uses TRBV7-2 and TRBJ2-7; D is possibly TRBD2 (6 bases). V lost 1 base and J lost 7, with 8 bases in between. Per germline, CDR1 SGHTA and CDR2 FQGNSA. The CDR3 length is 12 residues. CDR3: CASSLGRGEQYF. CDR3 coding DNA: TGTGCCAGCAGCTTAGGTCGGGGGGAGCAGTACTTC. The full variable domain, with the rest looked up from reference TRBV7-2 and TRBJ2-7, is GAGVSQSPSNKVTEKGKDVELRCDPISGHTALYWYRQSLGQGLEFLIYFQGNSAPDKSGLPSDRFSAERTGGSVSTLTIQRTQQEDSAVYLCASSLGRGEQYFGPGTRLTVT.

This sequence joins TRBV5-4 and TRBJ2-2; 8 bases are shared with TRBD2. This CDR3 is 17 amino acids long. J lost 5 bases, V lost 0 bases, and 9 bases had no gene match. CDR1 and CDR2 (germline): SGHNT, YYREEE (reference sequence). The chain's CDR3 is CASSLGGGKAQTGELFF. The CDR3 region has the DNA TGTGCCAGCAGCTTGGGCGGGGGGAAAGCCCAGACCGGGGAGCTGTTTTTT. Full variable domain (missing parts from reference TRBV5-4 and TRBJ2-2): ETGVTQSPTHLIKTRGQQVTLRCSSQSGHNTVSWYQQALGQGPQFIFQYYREEENGRGNFPPRFSGLQFPNYSSELNVNALELDDSALYLCASSLGGGKAQTGELFFGEGSRLTVL.

This sequence joins TRBV2 and TRBJ2-3, with 8 bases lining up with TRBD1. The CDR3 covers 14 residues. The germline CDR1 and CDR2 sequences are SNHLY and FYNNEI. V dropped 3 bases and J dropped 2; count of bases not matched to a gene: 1. CDR3 nucleotide sequence: TGTGCCAGCAGTGACAGGGGGCACACAGATACGCAGTATTTT. Translating gives CASSDRGHTDTQYF. The variable domain in full, with the rest retrieved from reference TRBV2 and TRBJ2-3, is EPEVTQTPSHQVTQMGQEVILRCVPISNHLYFYWYRQILGQKVEFLVSFYNNEISEKSEIFDDQFSVERPDGSNFTLKIRSTKLEDSAMYFCASSDRGHTDTQYFGPGTRLTVL.

The chain joins TRBV23-1 to TRBJ1-3; weak D call: TRBD1 (5 bases). TRBV23-1 is an ORF, with its function uncertain. CDR3 size: 16 residues. V was shortened by 4 bases and J by 0 bases, with 13 bases between the two germline ends. The CDR3 region has the DNA TGCGCCAGCAGTCCCTCAGACAGACACTCTGGAAACACCATATATTTT. Protein sequence: CASSPSDRHSGNTIYF.

The chain joins TRBV7-9 to TRBJ2-7, with 9 bases lining up with TRBD1. J gave up 1 base and V 5 bases, and 9 bases lay outside the gene matches. The germline V gene has CDR1 SEHNR and CDR2 FQNEAQ (reference sequence). The CDR3 extends over 16 amino acids. Here the CDR3 DNA reads TGTGCCAGCAGCCCCTCTCCGGGACAGGGTTCCTACGAGCAGTACTTC. This sequence encodes CASSPSPGQGSYEQYF.

This chain links TRBV5-1 with TRBJ2-2, with D uncertain. Trimming removed 0 bases from V and 4 bases from J, with 10 bases in between. Germline assignment: CDR1 SGHRS and CDR2 YFSETQ. CDR3 length equals 15 residues. CDR3 sequence: CASSLATSGTGELFF. The CDR3 bases are TGCGCCAGCAGCTTGGCTACCTCGGGCACCGGGGAGCTGTTTTTT.